This T cell receptor beta chain was identified during a study of regulatory T cells in long-lasting Graves disease. Researchers made TCR beta libraries by using iRepertoire HTBI primers and running Arm-PCR on CDR3 regions. MiXCR was run by TCRdb on the multiplex PCR reads, yielding one entry per CDR3 protein. The sample lists about 470,000 distinct CDR3 sequences; less than 25% were seen once. Germline lookup yields CDR1 DFQATT and CDR2 SNEGSKA (reference sequence). V lost 5 bases, J lost 2 bases, and 25 bases lay in between. This CDR3 region has 17 residues. Time point of the sample: persistent/refractory GD, antithyroid drugs over 5 years with positive TRAb. RNA extracted from PBMCs served as the sequencing template.

The chain links TRBV20-1 to TRBJ2-7; tentative D call: TRBD1 (7 bases). The source is a female donor with Graves disease. Here the sequenced sample was peripheral blood mononuclear cells (PBMCs), taken when the disease was refractory, from a patient treated with antithyroid drugs. CDR3 sequence reads: CSARGTDRHERTYEQYF. The DNA for the CDR3 is TGCAGTGCTCGGGGGACAGACCGACACGAACGAACCTACGAGCAGTACTTC.